One T cell receptor (beta chain) is described in this entry. Antigen specificity is unknown. This entry belongs to a study of monozygotic twins with cystic fibrosis. Across the whole study: Library input was 3 to 3.5 micrograms of fragmented DNA, with 15 PCR cycles. General study points: In this small cohort, shared CDR3 numbers showed no association with age, concordance or disease severity.

Sequencing used immunoSEQ multiplex PCR; TCRdb keeps in-frame clones, though not all of them. Of about 5,000 clones detected, 95% to 98% appear once; the ten largest clones hold 2.9%. Germline loops: CDR1 MNHEY, CDR2 SVGAGI. V was pared by 5 bases and J by 8 bases, with 18 bases between. The CDR3 is 14 residues long. The TCR comes from a boy aged 2-15 years with cystic fibrosis. Input material: blood. The chain recombines TRBV6-5 with TRBJ2-5; possibly TRBD1 for D (6 bases). The chain's CDR3 is CASSHPGHGATQYF. In nucleotides, the CDR3 is TGTGCCAGCAGTCACCCGGGACATGGGGCAACCCAGTACTTC.